This T cell receptor delta chain was documented in a study of Vδ1+ human thymocytes. Overall study results and limits: Highly polyclonal TRG and TRD repertoires with Gaussian CDR3 length distributions appeared in thymus.

In this sample, this clone turned up a few times. Its antigen remains unknown. The sample has other DNA sequences that encode this CDR3 too. The template was reverse-transcribed extracted RNA. Multiplex PCR used pooled V-gene forward primers and a constant-region reverse primer to amplify CDR3s. TCRdb reanalysed the multiplex PCR reads via CATT. The top ten clones hold approximately 1% of a sample with under 30,000 delta-chain clones, 6% to 8% of them seen once. Trimming removed 2 bases from V and 0 bases from J, with 13 bases in between. There are 16 residues in the CDR3. Germline V gene sequence: CDR1 TSWWSYY, CDR2 QGS.

The sequenced sample consisted of Vdelta1+ gamma-delta thymocytes from the thymus. Stated subset: FACS-sorted CD3+ TCRalphabeta- TCRVdelta1+ TCRVdelta2- thymocytes. This TCR derives from a girl in the first two years of life who had congenital heart surgery. The chain joins TRDV1 to TRDJ1, with a possible D match to TRDD3 (5 bases). The CDR3 loop reads CALGEGWGAYTDKLIF. CDR3 sequence (DNA): TGTGCTCTTGGGGAAGGTTGGGGAGCTTACACCGATAAACTCATCTTT.